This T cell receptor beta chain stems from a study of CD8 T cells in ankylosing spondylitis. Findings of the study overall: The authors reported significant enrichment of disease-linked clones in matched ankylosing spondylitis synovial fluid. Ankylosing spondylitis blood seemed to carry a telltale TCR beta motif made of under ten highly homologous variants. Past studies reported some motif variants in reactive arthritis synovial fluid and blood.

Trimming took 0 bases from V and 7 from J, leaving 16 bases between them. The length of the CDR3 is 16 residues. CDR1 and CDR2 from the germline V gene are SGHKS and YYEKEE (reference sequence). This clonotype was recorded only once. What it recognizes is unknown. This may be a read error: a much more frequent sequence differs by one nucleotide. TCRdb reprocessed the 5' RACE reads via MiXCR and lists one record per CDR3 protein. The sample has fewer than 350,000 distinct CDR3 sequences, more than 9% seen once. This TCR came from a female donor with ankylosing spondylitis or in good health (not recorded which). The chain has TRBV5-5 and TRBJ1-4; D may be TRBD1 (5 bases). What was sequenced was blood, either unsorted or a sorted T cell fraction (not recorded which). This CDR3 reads CASSLGGTQRGEKLFF. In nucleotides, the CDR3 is TGTGCCAGCAGCTTGGGCGGAACCCAGAGGGGTGAAAAACTGTTTTTT.